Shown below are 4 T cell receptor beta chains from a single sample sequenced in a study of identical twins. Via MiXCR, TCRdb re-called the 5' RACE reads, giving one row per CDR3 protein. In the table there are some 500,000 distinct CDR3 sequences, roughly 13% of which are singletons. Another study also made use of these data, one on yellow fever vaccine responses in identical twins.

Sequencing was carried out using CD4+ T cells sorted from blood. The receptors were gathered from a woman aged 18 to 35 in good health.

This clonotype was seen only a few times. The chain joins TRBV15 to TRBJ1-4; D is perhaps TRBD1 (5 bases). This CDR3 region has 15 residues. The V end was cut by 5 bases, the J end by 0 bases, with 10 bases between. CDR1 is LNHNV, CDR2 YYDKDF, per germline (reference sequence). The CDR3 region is CATSSSRATNEKLFF. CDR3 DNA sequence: TGTGCCACCAGCTCCTCCAGGGCAACTAATGAAAAACTGTTTTTT.

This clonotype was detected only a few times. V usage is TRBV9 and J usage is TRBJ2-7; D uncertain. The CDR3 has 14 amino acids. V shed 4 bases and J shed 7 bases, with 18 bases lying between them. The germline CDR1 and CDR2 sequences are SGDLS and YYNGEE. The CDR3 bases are TGTGCCAGCAGCCCCATCGGAGTTTCAGGAGAGCAGTACTTC. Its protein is CASSPIGVSGEQYF.

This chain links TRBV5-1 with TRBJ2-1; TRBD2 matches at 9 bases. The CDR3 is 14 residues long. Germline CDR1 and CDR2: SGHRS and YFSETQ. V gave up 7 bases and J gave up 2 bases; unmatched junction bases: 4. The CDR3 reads CASYSGGPYNEQFF. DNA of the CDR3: TGCGCCAGCTATAGCGGGGGACCCTACAATGAGCAGTTCTTC. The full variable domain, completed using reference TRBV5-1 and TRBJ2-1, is KAGVTQTPRYLIKTRGQQVTLSCSPISGHRSVSWYQQTPGQGLQFLFEYFSETQRNKGNFPGRFSGRQFSNSRSEMNVSTLELGDSALYLCASYSGGPYNEQFFGPGTRLTVL.

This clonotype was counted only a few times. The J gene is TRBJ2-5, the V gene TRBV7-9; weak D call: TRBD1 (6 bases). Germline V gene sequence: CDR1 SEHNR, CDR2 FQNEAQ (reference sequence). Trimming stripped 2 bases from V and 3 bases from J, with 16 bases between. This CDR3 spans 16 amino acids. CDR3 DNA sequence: TGTGCCAGCAGCTTACAACTTCTCAGGGGAAAAGAGACCCAGTACTTC. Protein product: CASSLQLLRGKETQYF.